This T cell receptor beta chain came from a study of graft-versus-host responses after intestinal transplantation. Overall study context: Recipients were all induced with anti-thymocyte globulin, then given tacrolimus and steroids for around 3 years. Points from the study as a whole: In recipient marrow, GvH clones were found, and some appeared first in ileum or blood.

Note on this clone: Its antigen is as yet unknown.

Sequencing used immunoSEQ multiplex PCR; TCRdb keeps in-frame clones, though not all of them. The sample records around 38,000 clones, around 86% being singletons. CDR1 and CDR2 (germline): LNHDA, SQIVND (reference sequence). With 5 bases removed from V and 0 bases from J, the gap between germline ends came to 8 bases. This CDR3 contains 13 residues. The sequence was obtained from a human patient who received an intestinal transplant, so some T cells may come from the graft donor. The rearrangement uses TRBV19 and TRBJ2-7; D is uncertain. The specimen was PBMCs, collected 1070 days after transplant. The CDR3 loop is CASSRLISYEQYF. CDR3 bases: TGTGCCAGTAGTCGGCTGATCTCCTACGAGCAGTACTTC.